Each of the 23 T cell receptor beta chains below was sequenced from the same sample in a study of blood T cell repertoires in COVID-19. Measured with immunoSEQ multiplex PCR; TCRdb has only the in-frame clones, and not every one. The table has 110,000 to 150,000 clones, around 86% seen once. Sequenced material: peripheral blood. The receptors shown here come from a human donor in a cohort sampled during active COVID-19.

J is TRBJ1-2 and V is TRBV19; D remains ambiguous. Between the trimmed V and J ends, which lost 7 bases and 8 bases, there was a span of 14 bases. The CDR3 is 12 amino acids. Germline V lookup: CDR1 LNHDA, CDR2 SQIVND (reference sequence). CDR3 nucleotide sequence: TGTGCCAGTACCCCAGGATTCGGCGGCTACACCTTC. Translated, it gives CASTPGFGGYTF.

The chain carries TRBV18 and TRBJ1-4; 7 bases are a match to TRBD1. Germline trimming cut 2 bases from V and 4 bases from J; bases unmatched to any gene: 4. The CDR3 consists of 15 residues. Per germline, CDR1 KGHSH and CDR2 LQKENI. As DNA, the CDR3 is TGTGCCAGCTCACCAGACAGGGTTGGTAATGAAAAACTGTTTTTT. Protein: CASSPDRVGNEKLFF.

The CDR3 DNA sequence: TGTGCCAGCAGTTTGGTCTCCCCGGGACTAGCGGGAGGTGGAGAGACCCAGTACTTC. Its protein is CASSLVSPGLAGGGETQYF. The chain links TRBV27 to TRBJ2-5; TRBD2 agrees at 15 bases. Germline-derived CDR1 and CDR2 are MNHEY and SMNVEV (reference sequence). There are 19 residues in the CDR3. The ends lost 3 bases at V and 4 bases at J; junction bases unmatched: 12.

This clone has only one observation. The gene calls are TRBV18 and TRBJ2-7; D perhaps matches TRBD2 (6 bases). The CDR3 loop spans 16 amino acids. Germline V gives CDR1 KGHSH, CDR2 LQKENI. The germline V and J ends were trimmed by 2 bases and 2 bases, with 16 bases remaining between them. The CDR3 sequence: CASSPLRGLATYEQYF. For the CDR3, the DNA is TGTGCCAGCTCACCATTAAGGGGACTTGCAACCTACGAGCAGTACTTC.

V gene TRBV21-1 combines with J gene TRBJ1-5. TRBV21-1 is a pseudogene segment. The CDR3 is made up of 17 amino acids. The CDR3 nucleotides are TGTGCCAGCAGCTCCCAGAACTGGGAGGATAGCAATCAGCCCCAGCATTTT. Its protein product is CASSSQNWEDSNQPQHF.

Points on this clone: The sample contains more than one DNA sequence encoding this CDR3. The chain links TRBV9 to TRBJ2-1; D perhaps matches TRBD1 (6 bases). The CDR3 sequence is 16 residues long. Germline V gene lookup returns CDR1 SGDLS and CDR2 YYNGEE. Trimming left V 1 base short and J 0 bases short, with 11 bases between. The CDR3, as DNA: TGTGCCAGCAGCGTACACGCCAGGGGCTCCTACAATGAGCAGTTCTTC. This gives the protein CASSVHARGSYNEQFF.

DNA for the CDR3: TGTGCCAGCAGCATCGAACAGGGGATCGGCGGACAGCCCCAGCATTTT. This codes for CASSIEQGIGGQPQHF. The V and J genes are TRBV13 and TRBJ1-5; TRBD1 matches 7 bases. Unmatched junction bases numbered 14, after V lost 5 bases and J lost 7 bases. The length of the CDR3 is 16 residues. Germline V gives CDR1 PRHDT, CDR2 FYEKMQ (reference sequence).

This clone was seen once. This chain uses TRBV9 with TRBJ2-5; weak D call: TRBD2 (6 bases). This CDR3 spans 13 amino acids. V lost 0 bases and J 7 bases, leaving 10 bases between the germline ends. The germline V gene has CDR1 SGDLS and CDR2 YYNGEE. CDR3 region: CASSVVTGGTQYF. The CDR3 DNA reads as TGTGCCAGCAGCGTAGTGACCGGGGGGACCCAGTACTTC.

This chain links TRBV28 with TRBJ2-4; tentative D call: TRBD1 (5 bases). Germline CDR1 reads MDHEN; CDR2 reads SYDVKM. V gave up 5 bases and J gave up 0 bases, with 11 bases separating them. The CDR3 spans 15 residues. As DNA, the CDR3 is TGTGCCAGCAGTACCTACAGGTTAGCCAAAAACATTCAGTACTTC. This encodes CASSTYRLAKNIQYF.

The J gene is TRBJ1-1, the V gene TRBV29-1; 9 positions match TRBD1. The CDR3 sequence is 12 residues long. With V trimmed by 5 bases and J by 4 bases, 2 bases remained unmatched. CDR1 and CDR2 (germline): SQVTM, ANQGSEA. CDR3 in DNA: TGCAGCGTTTGGACAGGGGCCACTGAAGCTTTCTTT. Translated, it gives CSVWTGATEAFF.

The chain has TRBV3-1 (or the pseudogene TRBV3-2) and TRBJ1-6, with TRBD1 identical over 7 bases. The CDR3 is 14 amino acids. Unmatched junction bases numbered 2, after V lost 4 bases and J lost 5 bases. Germline values: CDR1 LGHDT, CDR2 YNNKEL (reference sequence). The CDR3 spells CASSLGQNNSPLHF. CDR3 sequence (DNA): TGTGCCAGCAGCCTGGGACAGAATAATTCACCCCTCCACTTT.

The chain links TRBV13 to TRBJ1-2; D is possibly TRBD1 (6 bases). This CDR3 is 14 amino acids long. Germline CDR1 reads PRHDT; CDR2 reads FYEKMQ (reference sequence). Trimming took 6 bases from V and 3 from J, leaving 14 bases between them. In DNA, the CDR3 is TGTGCCAGCAGGGGCGGAGGACAGTACTATGGCTACACCTTC. It codes for CASRGGGQYYGYTF. Full variable domain (rest looked up from reference TRBV13 and TRBJ1-2): AAGVIQSPRHLIKEKRETATLKCYPIPRHDTVYWYQQGPGQDPQFLISFYEKMQSDKGSIPDRFSAQQFSDYHSELNMSSLELGDSALYFCASRGGGQYYGYTFGSGTRLTVV.

This clone was detected only once. The chain uses TRBV11-3 and TRBJ2-2, with a weak D call TRBD1 (5 bases). Trimming left V 4 bases short and J 3 bases short, with 9 bases between. The V gene's germline CDR1 is SGHNT and CDR2 YENEEA. CDR3 size: 14 residues. The CDR3 DNA follows: TGTGCCAGCAGCTCGACAGTTTACACCGGGGAGCTGTTTTTT. Amino acids: CASSSTVYTGELFF.

The chain recombines TRBV9 with TRBJ1-1; D may be TRBD1 (5 bases). V lost 0 bases and J 1 base, leaving 10 bases between the germline ends. This CDR3 has 15 residues. CDR1 is SGDLS and CDR2 is YYNGEE in the germline V gene. Here the CDR3 DNA reads TGTGCCAGCAGCGTAGCTTGGCAGGGGAACACTGAAGCTTTCTTT. It encodes CASSVAWQGNTEAFF.

J is TRBJ2-4 and V is TRBV21-1; TRBD1 is taken as the D call from the table, unchecked against the DNA. TRBV21-1 is tagged as a pseudogene. This CDR3 spans 16 amino acids. The CDR3 here is CASSKDRDLAKNIQYF. CDR3 nucleotides: TGTGCCAGCAGCAAAGACAGGGACCTAGCCAAAAACATTCAGTACTTC.

The V and J genes are TRBV6-5 and TRBJ2-7, with 7 positions matching TRBD1. This CDR3 spans 16 amino acids. J was trimmed by 7 bases and V by 2 bases; bases with no gene match: 14. CDR1 and CDR2 from the germline V gene are MNHEY and SVGAGI. The DNA for the CDR3 is TGTGCCAGCAGTTACCCCGCGGACAGGTCTGAGGGGGAGCAGTACTTC. Amino acid sequence: CASSYPADRSEGEQYF.

V usage is TRBV4-3 and J usage is TRBJ2-1, with 12 bases fitting TRBD2. After removal of 3 bases from V and 7 bases from J, the junction contained 4 bases not matched to a gene. The length of the CDR3 is 15 residues. From germline, CDR1 is LGHNA and CDR2 YSLEER. The CDR3 sequence is CASSHATSGRNEQFF. CDR3 nucleotides: TGCGCCAGCAGCCACGCGACTAGCGGGAGAAATGAGCAGTTCTTC.

This chain joins TRBV11-3 and TRBJ2-3; D is perhaps TRBD2 (5 bases). This CDR3 region has 14 residues. V was trimmed by 5 bases and J by 4 bases, leaving 13 bases between them. CDR1 is SGHNT and CDR2 is YENEEA in the germline V gene. The CDR3 nucleotides are TGTGCCAGCAGCCCCGGGGAGCGACCAGATACGCAGTATTTT. Its translation: CASSPGERPDTQYF.

V usage is TRBV28 and J usage is TRBJ2-7; TRBD2 is a possible D gene (6 bases). The length of the CDR3 is 15 residues. CDR1 is MDHEN and CDR2 is SYDVKM in the germline V gene. V was clipped by 5 bases and J by 2 bases, with 16 bases between them. The CDR3 loop reads CASSPRRAPAYEQYF. CDR3 bases: TGTGCCAGCAGTCCGCGGAGGGCCCCCGCCTACGAGCAGTACTTC.

This clone was counted at least ten times. The rearrangement links TRBV20-1 to TRBJ2-3, with TRBD2 as a possible D gene (6 bases). The CDR3 is 11 amino acids. Germline V CDR1 and CDR2: DFQATT, SNEGSKA (reference sequence). The germline V and J ends were trimmed by 8 bases and 5 bases, with 11 bases remaining between them. The CDR3 DNA reads as TGCAGTCGTCTTAGCGGAGATACGCAGTATTTT. Translation: CSRLSGDTQYF.

This clone occurred once. This chain joins TRBV24-1 and TRBJ2-6; D possibly corresponds to TRBD2 (5 bases). From germline, CDR1 is KGHDR and CDR2 SFDVKD. V was cut by 3 bases and J by 4 bases, with 18 bases left in between. The CDR3 sequence is 18 residues long. The CDR3 protein is CATSDGLSTSWGANVLTF. Written as DNA, the CDR3 is TGTGCCACCAGTGATGGACTCTCCACGTCGTGGGGGGCCAACGTCCTGACTTTC.

CDR3 sequence reads: CASSGLAGGTGELFF. The CDR3 nucleotides are TGTGCCAGCAGTGGGCTAGCGGGAGGCACCGGGGAGCTGTTTTTT. The genes are TRBV25-1 and TRBJ2-2; 11 bases are a match to TRBD2. J was trimmed by 4 bases and V by 4 bases; bases with no gene match: 2. CDR1 and CDR2 (germline): MGHDK, SYGVNS. The CDR3 is 15 residues long. Full variable domain (outside the CDR3, taken from reference TRBV25-1 and TRBJ2-2): EADIYQTPRYLVIGTGKKITLECSQTMGHDKMYWYQQDPGMELHLIHYSYGVNSTEKGDLSSESTVSRIRTEHFPLTLESARPSHTSQYLCASSGLAGGTGELFFGEGSRLTVL.

The chain has TRBV3-1 (or the pseudogene TRBV3-2) and TRBJ2-1, with 16 bases aligning to TRBD2. CDR1 LGHDT and CDR2 YNNKEL come from the germline V gene (reference sequence). The V gene end was trimmed by 6 bases and the J gene end by 8 bases; junction bases not matched to a gene: 4. This CDR3 comprises 15 residues. The CDR3 is CASRAGTSGRDEQFF. The CDR3 DNA is TGTGCCAGCAGGGCCGGGACTAGCGGGAGGGATGAGCAGTTCTTC.